The 7 T cell receptor beta chains below all came from one sample that was sequenced in a study of T cells in Graves' hyperthyroidism and ophthalmopathy. There were TCR beta CDR3 regions amplified from RNA transcripts. First-round RT-PCR of the TCR CDR3 relied on the HTBI primer set. MiXCR was run by TCRdb on the multiplex PCR reads, yielding one entry per CDR3 protein. The sample holds around 520,000 distinct CDR3 sequences, approximately 25% seen once. Source material: blood. These receptors originate from a woman in her 30s with Graves' ophthalmopathy.

The CDR3 coding sequence is TGTGCCGTCGGACAGGGGACTGAAGCTTTCTTT. Protein sequence: CAVGQGTEAFF. The V and J genes are TRBV11-1 and TRBJ1-1; 9 nucleotides match TRBD1. The CDR3 is 11 amino acids. The germline CDR1 and CDR2 sequences are SGHAT and FQDESV (reference sequence). J gave up 5 bases and V 11 bases, and 3 bases lay outside the gene matches.

The genes are TRBV12-3 or TRBV12-4 and TRBJ1-1, with TRBD1 matching 10 bases. The ends lost 6 bases at V and 3 bases at J; junction bases unmatched: 13. The CDR3 sequence is 17 residues long. CDR3 amino acids: CASRTSGTGASDTEAFF. The CDR3 DNA reads as TGTGCCAGCAGAACCTCCGGGACAGGGGCCTCTGACACTGAAGCTTTCTTT.

The chain has TRBV12-3 or TRBV12-4 and TRBJ1-2, with 7 bases matching TRBD1. V gave up 6 bases and J gave up 6 bases; unmatched junction bases: 7. This CDR3 has 13 amino acids. CDR3 DNA sequence: TGTGCCAGCAGCCAAAAGGGGGCAGATGGCTACACCTTC. Residues: CASSQKGADGYTF.

This clonotype was recorded many times. This chain uses TRBV29-1 with TRBJ1-2; 7 bases agree with TRBD1. The V segment lost 8 bases and the J segment 0 bases; nucleotides outside the gene matches: 6. Germline CDR1 and CDR2: SQVTM and ANQGSEA. The CDR3 runs 13 residues. In nucleotides, the CDR3 is TGCAGCTGCACGACAGGGCCTAACTATGGCTACACCTTC. This encodes CSCTTGPNYGYTF.

The chain couples TRBV7-8 to TRBJ1-5; D might be TRBD1 (5 bases). Trimming cost V 0 bases and J 0 bases, with 15 bases left between them. The CDR3 has 18 residues. The germline CDR1 and CDR2 sequences are SGHVS and FQNEAQ. CDR3 DNA sequence: TGTGCCAGCAGCTTAGCGCTACCGGGGGAGTATAGCAATCAGCCCCAGCATTTT. It codes for CASSLALPGEYSNQPQHF.

In its sample, this clonotype was seen a few times. The chain joins TRBV27 to TRBJ2-7, with 8 bases aligning to TRBD1. Germline values: CDR1 MNHEY, CDR2 SMNVEV (reference sequence). V dropped 6 bases and J dropped 5; count of bases not matched to a gene: 15. This CDR3 is built from 16 residues. DNA for the CDR3: TGTGCCAGCAGATCGTCTCGCCGGACAGGGCGCAACGAGCAGTACTTC. Translation: CASRSSRRTGRNEQYF.

The table lists this clonotype with a few counts. The CDR3 spells CASIKNPATDFYEQYF. The CDR3 DNA is TGTGCCAGTATCAAGAACCCAGCGACAGACTTCTACGAGCAGTACTTC. This rearrangement joins TRBV28 to TRBJ2-7; D may be TRBD1 (5 bases). The CDR3 has 16 residues. Trimming took 9 bases from V and 3 from J, leaving 24 bases between them. Germline V lookup: CDR1 MDHEN, CDR2 SYDVKM.